This entry is about one TCR beta chain. Its specificity is unknown. TCRdb called the 5' RACE reads again in MiXCR, with one record for every CDR3 protein. The table shows fewer than 130,000 distinct CDR3 sequences, with roughly 13% occurring only once. The data were taken from a study of early T cells in non-severe SARS-CoV-2 infection. CDR3 length: 17 residues. V shed 1 base and J shed 0 bases, with 12 bases lying between them. CDR1 SEHNR and CDR2 FQNEAQ come from the germline V gene (reference sequence). Study-wide points: Missing private and CD4 specificities, VDJdb matching favored anti-spike CD8 responses.

This chain connects TRBV7-9 to TRBJ2-2; D tentatively reads TRBD1 or TRBD2 (7 bases each). This clonotype was obtained from an adult who was a healthcare worker with PCR-confirmed SARS-CoV-2 infection or an uninfected control (not recorded which). This sample comprised whole blood, obtained at baseline. CDR3 DNA sequence: TGTGCCAGCAGCTTAGGCGGGGGACAGCCGAACACCGGGGAGCTGTTTTTT. The encoded protein is CASSLGGGQPNTGELFF.